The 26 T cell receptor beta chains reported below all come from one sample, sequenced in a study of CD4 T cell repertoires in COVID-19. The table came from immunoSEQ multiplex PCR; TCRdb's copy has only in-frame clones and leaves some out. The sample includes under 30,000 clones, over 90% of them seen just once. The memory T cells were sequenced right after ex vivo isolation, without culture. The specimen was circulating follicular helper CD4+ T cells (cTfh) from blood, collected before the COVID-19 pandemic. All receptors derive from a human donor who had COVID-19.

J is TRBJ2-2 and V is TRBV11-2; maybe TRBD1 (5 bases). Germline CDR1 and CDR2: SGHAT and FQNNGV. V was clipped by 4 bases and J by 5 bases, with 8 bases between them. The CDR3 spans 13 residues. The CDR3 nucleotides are TGTGCCAGCAGCTCTCAGGGAACCGGGGAGCTGTTTTTT. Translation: CASSSQGTGELFF.

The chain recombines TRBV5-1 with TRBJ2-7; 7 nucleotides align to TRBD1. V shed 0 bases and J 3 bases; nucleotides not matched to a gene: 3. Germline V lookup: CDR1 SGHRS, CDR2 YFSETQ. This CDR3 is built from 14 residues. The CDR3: CASSLGQGVYEQYF. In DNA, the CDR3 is TGCGCCAGCAGCTTGGGGCAGGGGGTCTACGAGCAGTACTTC.

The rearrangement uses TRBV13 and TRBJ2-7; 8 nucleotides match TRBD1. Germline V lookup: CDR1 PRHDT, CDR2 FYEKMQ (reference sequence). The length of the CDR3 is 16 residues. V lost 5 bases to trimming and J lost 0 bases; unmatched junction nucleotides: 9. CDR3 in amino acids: CASSLRQGRYSYEQYF. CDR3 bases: TGTGCCAGCAGCCTACGACAGGGGCGCTACTCCTACGAGCAGTACTTC.

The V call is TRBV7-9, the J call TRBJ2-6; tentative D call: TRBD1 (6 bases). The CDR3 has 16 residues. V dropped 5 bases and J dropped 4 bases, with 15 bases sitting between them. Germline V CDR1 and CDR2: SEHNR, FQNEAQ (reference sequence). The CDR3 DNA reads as TGTGCCAGCAGCCGTACAGTGGGGGCCGGGGCCAACGTCCTGACTTTC. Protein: CASSRTVGAGANVLTF.

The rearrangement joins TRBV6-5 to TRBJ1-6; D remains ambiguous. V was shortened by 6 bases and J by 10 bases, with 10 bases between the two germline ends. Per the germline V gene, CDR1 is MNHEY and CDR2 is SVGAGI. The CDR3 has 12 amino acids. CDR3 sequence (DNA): TGTGCCAGCAGGCGGAATCGGTCACCCCTCCACTTT. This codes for CASRRNRSPLHF.

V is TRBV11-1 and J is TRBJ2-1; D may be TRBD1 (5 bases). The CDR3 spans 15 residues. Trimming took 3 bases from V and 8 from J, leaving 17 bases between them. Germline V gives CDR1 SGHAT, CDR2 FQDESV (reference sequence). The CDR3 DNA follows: TGTGCCAGCAGCTTGGGGCCGCAGGTGGGCCATGAGCAGTTCTTC. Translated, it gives CASSLGPQVGHEQFF. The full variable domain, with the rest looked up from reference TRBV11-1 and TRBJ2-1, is EAEVAQSPRYKITEKSQAVAFWCDPISGHATLYWYRQILGQGPELLVQFQDESVVDDSQLPKDRFSAERLKGVDSTLKIQPAELGDSAMYLCASSLGPQVGHEQFFGPGTRLTVL.

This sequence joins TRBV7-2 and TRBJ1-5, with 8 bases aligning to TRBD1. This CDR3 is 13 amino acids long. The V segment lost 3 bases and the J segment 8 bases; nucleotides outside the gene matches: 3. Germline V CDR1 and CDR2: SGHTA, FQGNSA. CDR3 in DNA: TGTGCCAGCAGCTTGACAGGGGAAAAGCCCCAGCATTTT. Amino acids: CASSLTGEKPQHF.

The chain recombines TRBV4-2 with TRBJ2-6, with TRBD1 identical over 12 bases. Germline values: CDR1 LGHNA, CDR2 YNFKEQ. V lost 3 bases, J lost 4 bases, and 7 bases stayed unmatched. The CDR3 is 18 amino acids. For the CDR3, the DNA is TGTGCCAGCAGCCAGCCGGGACAGGGGGCGCCAGGGGCCAACGTCCTGACTTTC. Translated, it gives CASSQPGQGAPGANVLTF.

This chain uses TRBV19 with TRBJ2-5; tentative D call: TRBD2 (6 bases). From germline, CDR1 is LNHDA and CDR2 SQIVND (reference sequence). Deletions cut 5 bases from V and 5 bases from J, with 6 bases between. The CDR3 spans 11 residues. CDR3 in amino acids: CASSRGETQYF. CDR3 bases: TGTGCCAGTAGTCGGGGGGAGACCCAGTACTTC.

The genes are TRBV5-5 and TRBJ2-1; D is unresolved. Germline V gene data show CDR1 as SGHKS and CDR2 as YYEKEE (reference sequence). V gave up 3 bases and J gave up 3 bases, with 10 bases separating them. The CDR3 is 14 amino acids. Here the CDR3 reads CASSSDASYNEQFF. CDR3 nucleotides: TGTGCCAGCAGCTCCGATGCCAGCTACAATGAGCAGTTCTTC.

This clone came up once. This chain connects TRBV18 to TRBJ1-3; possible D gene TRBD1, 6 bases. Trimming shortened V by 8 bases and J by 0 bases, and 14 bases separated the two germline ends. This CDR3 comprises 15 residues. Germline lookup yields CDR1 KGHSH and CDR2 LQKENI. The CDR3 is CASVPGQISGNTIYF. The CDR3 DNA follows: TGTGCCAGCGTCCCCGGACAGATCTCTGGAAACACCATATATTTT.

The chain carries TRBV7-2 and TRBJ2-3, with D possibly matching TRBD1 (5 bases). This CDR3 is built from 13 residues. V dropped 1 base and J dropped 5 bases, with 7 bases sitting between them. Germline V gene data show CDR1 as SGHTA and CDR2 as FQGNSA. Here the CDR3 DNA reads TGTGCCAGCAGCTTAGGTAGGGGAGATACGCAGTATTTT. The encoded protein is CASSLGRGDTQYF.

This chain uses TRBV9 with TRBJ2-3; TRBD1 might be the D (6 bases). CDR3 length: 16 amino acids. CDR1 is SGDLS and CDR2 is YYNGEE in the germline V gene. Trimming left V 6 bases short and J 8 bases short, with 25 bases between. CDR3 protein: CASTAAGGPQAGTQYF. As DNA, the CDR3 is TGTGCCAGCACGGCAGCTGGGGGCCCACAAGCAGGTACGCAGTATTTT.

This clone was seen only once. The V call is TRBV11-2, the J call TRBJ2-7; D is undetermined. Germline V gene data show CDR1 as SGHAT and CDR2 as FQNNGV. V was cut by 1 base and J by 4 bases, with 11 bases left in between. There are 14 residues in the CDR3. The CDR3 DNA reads TGTGCCAGCAGCTTAGTAAGTTCTCTATACGAGCAGTACTTC. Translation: CASSLVSSLYEQYF.

This CDR3 reads CASSPRGLNTEAFF. The CDR3 region has the DNA TGTGCCAGCAGTCCCAGGGGGTTGAACACTGAAGCTTTCTTT. The chain uses TRBV27 and TRBJ1-1, with 7 bases lining up with TRBD1. With 5 bases clipped from V and 0 bases from J, the junction kept 3 bases outside the gene matches. CDR3 size: 14 residues. Per the germline V gene, CDR1 is MNHEY and CDR2 is SMNVEV (reference sequence).

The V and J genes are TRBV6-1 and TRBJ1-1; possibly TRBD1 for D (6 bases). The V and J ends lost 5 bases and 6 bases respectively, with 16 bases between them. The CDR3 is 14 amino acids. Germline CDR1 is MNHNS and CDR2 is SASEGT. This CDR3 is CASSSNRETAEAFF. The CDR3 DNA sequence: TGTGCCAGCAGTTCAAACAGGGAAACCGCTGAAGCTTTCTTT.

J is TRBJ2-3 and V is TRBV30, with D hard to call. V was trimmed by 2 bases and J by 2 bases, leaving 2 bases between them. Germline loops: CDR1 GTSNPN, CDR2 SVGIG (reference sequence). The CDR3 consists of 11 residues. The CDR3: CAWSLTDTQYF. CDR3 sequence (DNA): TGTGCCTGGAGTCTCACAGATACGCAGTATTTT. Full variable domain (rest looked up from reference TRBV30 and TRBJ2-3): SQTIHQWPATLVQPVGSPLSLECTVEGTSNPNLYWYRQAAGRGLQLLFYSVGIGQISSEVPQNLSASRPQDRQFILSSKKLLLSDSGFYLCAWSLTDTQYFGPGTRLTVL.

The CDR3 bases are TGTGCCAGCAGCTTGACTGGGCCAGCGGGGGGTAGGGAGCAGTTCTTC. Translation: CASSLTGPAGGREQFF. This chain connects TRBV13 to TRBJ2-1; 9 positions match TRBD2. CDR1 is PRHDT and CDR2 is FYEKMQ in the germline V gene (reference sequence). This CDR3 contains 16 residues. V was pared by 3 bases and J by 10 bases, with 13 bases of the junction left unmatched.

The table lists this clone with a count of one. The DNA of the CDR3 is TGTGCCAGCAGCCAAGTGATGGGACAAGCCGGCTACACCTTC. This sequence encodes CASSQVMGQAGYTF. V usage is TRBV14 and J usage is TRBJ1-2; a weak D match, TRBD1 (6 bases). V was shortened by 1 base and J by 8 bases, with 14 bases between the two germline ends. The germline gives CDR1 SGHDN, CDR2 FVKESK. CDR3 length equals 14 residues.

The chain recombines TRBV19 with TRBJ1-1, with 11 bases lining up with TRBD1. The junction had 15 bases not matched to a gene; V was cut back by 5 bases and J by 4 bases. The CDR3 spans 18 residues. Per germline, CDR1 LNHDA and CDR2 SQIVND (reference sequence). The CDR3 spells CASSPRTGGQGVSTEAFF. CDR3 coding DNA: TGTGCCAGTAGTCCACGGACAGGGGGCCAGGGGGTAAGCACTGAAGCTTTCTTT.

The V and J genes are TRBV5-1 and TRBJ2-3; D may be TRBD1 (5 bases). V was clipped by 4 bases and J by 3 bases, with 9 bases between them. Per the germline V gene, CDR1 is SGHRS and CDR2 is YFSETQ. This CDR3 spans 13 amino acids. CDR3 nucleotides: TGCGCCAGCAGCCAACCAGGGACAGATACGCAGTATTTT. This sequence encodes CASSQPGTDTQYF.

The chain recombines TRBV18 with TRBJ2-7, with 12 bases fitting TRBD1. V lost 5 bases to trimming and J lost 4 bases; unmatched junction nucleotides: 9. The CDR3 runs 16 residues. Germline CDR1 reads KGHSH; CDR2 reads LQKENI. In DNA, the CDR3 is TGTGCCAGCTCAGTAGCCGGGACAGGGGGCTTATACGAGCAGTACTTC. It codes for CASSVAGTGGLYEQYF. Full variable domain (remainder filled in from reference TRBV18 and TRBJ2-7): NAGVMQNPRHLVRRRGQEARLRCSPMKGHSHVYWYRQLPEEGLKFMVYLQKENIIDESGMPKERFSAEFPKEGPSILRIQQVVRGDSAAYFCASSVAGTGGLYEQYFGPGTRLTVT.

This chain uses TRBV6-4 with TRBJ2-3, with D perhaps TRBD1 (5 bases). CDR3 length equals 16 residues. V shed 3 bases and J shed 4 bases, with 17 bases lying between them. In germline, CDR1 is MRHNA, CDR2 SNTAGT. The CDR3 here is CASSEQGLPGADTQYF. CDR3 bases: TGTGCCAGCAGTGAGCAGGGTCTACCCGGTGCAGATACGCAGTATTTT.

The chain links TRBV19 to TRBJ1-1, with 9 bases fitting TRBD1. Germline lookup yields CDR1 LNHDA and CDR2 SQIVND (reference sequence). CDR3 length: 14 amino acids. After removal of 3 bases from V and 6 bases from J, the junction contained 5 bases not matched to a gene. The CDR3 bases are TGTGCCAGTAGTATTGGACAGGGGAGGTCTGAAGCTTTCTTT. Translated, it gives CASSIGQGRSEAFF.

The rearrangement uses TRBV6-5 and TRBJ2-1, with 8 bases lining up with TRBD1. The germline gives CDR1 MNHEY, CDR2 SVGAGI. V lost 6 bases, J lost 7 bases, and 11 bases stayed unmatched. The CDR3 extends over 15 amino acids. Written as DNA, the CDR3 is TGTGCCAGCAGGCCGGACAGGGTTGGAGGAAATGAGCAGTTCTTC. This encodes CASRPDRVGGNEQFF.

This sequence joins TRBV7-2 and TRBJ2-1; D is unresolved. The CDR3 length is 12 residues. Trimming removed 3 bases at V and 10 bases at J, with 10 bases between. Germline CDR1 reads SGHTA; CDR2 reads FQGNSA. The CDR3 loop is CASSFLPREQFF. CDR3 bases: TGTGCCAGCAGCTTCCTGCCCAGAGAGCAGTTCTTC.